The source of this TCR beta chain is a study of glioma-infiltrating T cells after dendritic cell vaccination. This CDR3 has 17 amino acids. Germline CDR1 SEHNR, CDR2 FQNEAQ (reference sequence). With 3 bases clipped from V and 2 bases from J, the junction kept 12 bases outside the gene matches. Indicated time point: after dendritic cell vaccination, including at tumor progression/relapse. Assay used: immunoSEQ multiplex PCR; TCRdb lists only in-frame clones, some missing. This table has tens of thousands of clones, roughly 90% appearing once. Material: blood, obtained after dendritic cell vaccination. This TCR derives from a human donor with glioblastoma. This sequence joins TRBV7-9 and TRBJ2-7; TRBD2 agrees at 8 bases. In DNA form, the CDR3 reads TGTGCCAGCAGCTTGGGGGAGTTAGCGGGAAGTCCCTACGAGCAGTACTTC. Translating it yields CASSLGELAGSPYEQYF.